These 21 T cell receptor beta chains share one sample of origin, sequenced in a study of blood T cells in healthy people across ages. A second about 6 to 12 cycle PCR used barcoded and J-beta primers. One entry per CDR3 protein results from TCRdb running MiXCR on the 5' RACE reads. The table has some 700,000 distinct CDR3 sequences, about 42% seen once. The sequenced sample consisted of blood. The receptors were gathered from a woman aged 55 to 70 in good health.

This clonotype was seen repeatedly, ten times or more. The CDR3 DNA reads TGTGCCAGCAGCCAAACCCTGGAAACAGATACGCAGTATTTT. Protein sequence: CASSQTLETDTQYF. This chain uses TRBV3-1 with TRBJ2-3; D not certain. This CDR3 comprises 14 residues. Germline V gene data show CDR1 as LGHDT and CDR2 as YNNKEL (reference sequence). V was trimmed by 2 bases and J by 3 bases, leaving 9 bases between them.

CDR3 region: CASSFLSTGANVLTF. CDR3 nucleotides: TGTGCCAGCAGTTTTCTATCTACTGGGGCCAACGTCCTGACTTTC. This chain uses TRBV27 with TRBJ2-6; no definite D call. The germline V and J ends were trimmed by 3 bases and 2 bases, with 8 bases remaining between them. This CDR3 is 15 amino acids long. Germline CDR1 and CDR2: MNHEY and SMNVEV (reference sequence).

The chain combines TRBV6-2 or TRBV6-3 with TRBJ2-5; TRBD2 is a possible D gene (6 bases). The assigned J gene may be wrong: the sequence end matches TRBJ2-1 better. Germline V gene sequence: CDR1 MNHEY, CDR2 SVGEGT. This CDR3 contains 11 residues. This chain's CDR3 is CAHGRQETQFF. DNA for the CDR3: TGTGCCCACGGGAGACAAGAGACCCAGTTCTTC.

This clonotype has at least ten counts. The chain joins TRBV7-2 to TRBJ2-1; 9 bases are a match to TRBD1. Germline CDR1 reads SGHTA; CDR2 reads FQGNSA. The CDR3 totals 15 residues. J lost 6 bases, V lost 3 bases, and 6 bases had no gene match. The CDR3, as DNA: TGTGCCAGCAGCTTCCCGGGACAGGGAAGCAATGAGCAGTTCTTC. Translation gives CASSFPGQGSNEQFF.

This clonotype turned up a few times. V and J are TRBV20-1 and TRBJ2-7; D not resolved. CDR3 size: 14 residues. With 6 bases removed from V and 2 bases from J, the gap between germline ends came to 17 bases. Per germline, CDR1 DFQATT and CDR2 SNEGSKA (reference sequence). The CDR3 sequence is CSARGTVGAYEQYF. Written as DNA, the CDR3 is TGCAGTGCCCGCGGAACTGTTGGAGCCTACGAGCAGTACTTC.

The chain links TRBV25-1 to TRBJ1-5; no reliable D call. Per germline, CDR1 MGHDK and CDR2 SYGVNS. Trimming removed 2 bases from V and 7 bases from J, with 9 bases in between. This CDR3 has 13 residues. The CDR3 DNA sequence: TGTGCCAGCAGTGAAGGCGAACGGCAGCCCCAGCATTTT. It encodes CASSEGERQPQHF.

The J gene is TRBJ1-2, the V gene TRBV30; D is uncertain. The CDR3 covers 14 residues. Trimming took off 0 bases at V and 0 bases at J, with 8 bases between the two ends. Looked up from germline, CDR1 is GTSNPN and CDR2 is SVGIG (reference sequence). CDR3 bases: TGTGCCTGGAGTGTCGCGGAAGCTAACTATGGCTACACCTTC. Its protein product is CAWSVAEANYGYTF. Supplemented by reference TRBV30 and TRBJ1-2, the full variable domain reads SQTIHQWPATLVQPVGSPLSLECTVEGTSNPNLYWYRQAAGRGLQLLFYSVGIGQISSEVPQNLSASRPQDRQFILSSKKLLLSDSGFYLCAWSVAEANYGYTFGSGTRLTVV.

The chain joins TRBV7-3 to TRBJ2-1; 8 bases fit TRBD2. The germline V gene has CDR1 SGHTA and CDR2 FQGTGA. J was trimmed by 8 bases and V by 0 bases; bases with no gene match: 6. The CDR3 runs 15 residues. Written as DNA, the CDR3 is TGTGCCAGCAGCTTAACTAGCGGGATGATCGATGAGCAGTTCTTC. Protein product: CASSLTSGMIDEQFF.

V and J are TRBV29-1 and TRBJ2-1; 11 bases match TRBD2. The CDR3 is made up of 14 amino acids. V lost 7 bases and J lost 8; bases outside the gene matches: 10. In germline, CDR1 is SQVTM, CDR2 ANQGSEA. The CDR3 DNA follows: TGCAGCGCCAGAGGAGGGACTAGCGGTCATGAGCAGTTCTTC. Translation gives CSARGGTSGHEQFF.

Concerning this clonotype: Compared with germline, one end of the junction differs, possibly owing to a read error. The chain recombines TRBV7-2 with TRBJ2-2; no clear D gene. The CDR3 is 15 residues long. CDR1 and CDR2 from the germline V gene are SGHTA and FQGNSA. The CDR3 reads CASSPGPTNTGELFF. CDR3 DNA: TGTGCCAGCAGCCCCGGTCCGACGAACACTGGGGAGCTGTTTTTT.

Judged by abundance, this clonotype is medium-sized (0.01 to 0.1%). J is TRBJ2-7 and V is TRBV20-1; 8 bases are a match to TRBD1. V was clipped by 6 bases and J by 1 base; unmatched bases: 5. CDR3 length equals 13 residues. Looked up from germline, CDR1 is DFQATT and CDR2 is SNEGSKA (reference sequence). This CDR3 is CSATGTGSYEQYF. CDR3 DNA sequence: TGCAGTGCCACCGGGACAGGATCCTACGAGCAGTACTTC.

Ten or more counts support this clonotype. The CDR3 here is CASSFIGRNVYEQYF. The CDR3 DNA reads as TGTGCCAGCAGTTTTATAGGGCGGAATGTATACGAGCAGTACTTC. V is TRBV6-6 and J is TRBJ2-7; D gene uncertain. Germline V gene data show CDR1 as MNHNY and CDR2 as SVGAGI (reference sequence). This CDR3 is built from 15 residues. V shed 4 bases and J shed 4 bases, with 17 bases lying between them.

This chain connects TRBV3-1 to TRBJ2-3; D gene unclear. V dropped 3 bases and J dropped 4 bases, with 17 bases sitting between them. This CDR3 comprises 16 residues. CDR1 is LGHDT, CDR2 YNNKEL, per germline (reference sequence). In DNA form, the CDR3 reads TGTGCCAGCAGCCACCTATGGGGTATCGGCGCAGATACGCAGTATTTT. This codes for CASSHLWGIGADTQYF.

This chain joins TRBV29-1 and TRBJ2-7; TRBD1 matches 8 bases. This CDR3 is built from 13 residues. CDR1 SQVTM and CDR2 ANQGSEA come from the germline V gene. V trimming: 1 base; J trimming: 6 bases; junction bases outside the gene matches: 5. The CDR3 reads CSVEVDRVPEQYF. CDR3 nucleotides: TGCAGCGTTGAAGTGGACAGGGTTCCCGAGCAGTACTTC.

CDR3 sequence: CSARDPGTEQYF. The CDR3, as DNA: TGCAGTGCTAGAGATCCCGGGACGGAGCAGTACTTC. The chain carries TRBV20-1 and TRBJ2-7; D tentatively reads TRBD1 or TRBD2 (5 bases each). In germline, CDR1 is DFQATT, CDR2 SNEGSKA (reference sequence). The V end was cut by 0 bases, the J end by 7 bases, with 10 bases between. The CDR3 length is 12 residues.

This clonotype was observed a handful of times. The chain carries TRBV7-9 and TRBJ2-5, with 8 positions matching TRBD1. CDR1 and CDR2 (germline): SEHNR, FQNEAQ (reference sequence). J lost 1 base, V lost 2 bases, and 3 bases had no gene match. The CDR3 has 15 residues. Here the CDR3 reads CASSLLGQGQETQYF. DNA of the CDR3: TGTGCCAGCAGCTTACTTGGACAGGGCCAAGAGACCCAGTACTTC.

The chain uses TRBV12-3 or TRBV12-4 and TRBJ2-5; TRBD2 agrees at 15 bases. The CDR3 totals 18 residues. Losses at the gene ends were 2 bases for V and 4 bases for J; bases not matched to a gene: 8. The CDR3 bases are TGTGCCAGCAGTTTATCCGGGACTAGCGGGGGGATAGGAGAGACCCAGTACTTC. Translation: CASSLSGTSGGIGETQYF.

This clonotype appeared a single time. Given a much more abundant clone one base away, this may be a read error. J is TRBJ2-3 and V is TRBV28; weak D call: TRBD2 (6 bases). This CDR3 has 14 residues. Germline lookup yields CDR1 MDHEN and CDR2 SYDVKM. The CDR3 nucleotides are TGTACCAGCAGTCATCCGGTAGTCGGGGGTACGCAGTATTTT. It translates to CTSSHPVVGGTQYF.

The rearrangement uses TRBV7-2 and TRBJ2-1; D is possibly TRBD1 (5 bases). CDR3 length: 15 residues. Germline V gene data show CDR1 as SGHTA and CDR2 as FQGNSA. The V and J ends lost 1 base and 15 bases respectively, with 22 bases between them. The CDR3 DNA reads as TGTGCCAGCAGCTTAGGTGGGGCTAGTCTCGCTCGTTGGTTCTTC. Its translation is CASSLGGASLARWFF.

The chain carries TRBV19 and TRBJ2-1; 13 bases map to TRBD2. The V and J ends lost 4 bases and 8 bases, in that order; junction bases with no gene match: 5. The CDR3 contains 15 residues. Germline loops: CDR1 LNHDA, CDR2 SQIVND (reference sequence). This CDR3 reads CASSRTSGSFDEQFF. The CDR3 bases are TGTGCCAGTAGTAGGACTAGCGGGAGTTTCGATGAGCAGTTCTTC.

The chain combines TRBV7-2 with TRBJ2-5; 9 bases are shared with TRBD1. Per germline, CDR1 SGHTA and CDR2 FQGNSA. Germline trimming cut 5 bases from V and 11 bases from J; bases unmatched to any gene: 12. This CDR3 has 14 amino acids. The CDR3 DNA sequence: TGTGCCAGCAGCGCCCACAGGGGGCTCAATGAGCAGTACTTC. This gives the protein CASSAHRGLNEQYF.